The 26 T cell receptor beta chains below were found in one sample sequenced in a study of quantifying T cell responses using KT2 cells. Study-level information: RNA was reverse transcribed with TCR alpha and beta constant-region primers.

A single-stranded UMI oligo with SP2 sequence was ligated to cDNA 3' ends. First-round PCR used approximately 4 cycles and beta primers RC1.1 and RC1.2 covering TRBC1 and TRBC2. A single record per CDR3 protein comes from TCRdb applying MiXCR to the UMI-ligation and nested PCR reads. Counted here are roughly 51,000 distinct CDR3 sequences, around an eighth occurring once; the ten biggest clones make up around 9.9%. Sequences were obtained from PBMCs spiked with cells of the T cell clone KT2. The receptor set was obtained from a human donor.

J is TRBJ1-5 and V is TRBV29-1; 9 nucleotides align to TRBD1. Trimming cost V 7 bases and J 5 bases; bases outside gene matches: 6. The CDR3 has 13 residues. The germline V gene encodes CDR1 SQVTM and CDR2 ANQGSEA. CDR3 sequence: CSATTGGYQPQHF. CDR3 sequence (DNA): TGCAGCGCTACAACAGGGGGCTATCAGCCCCAGCATTTT.

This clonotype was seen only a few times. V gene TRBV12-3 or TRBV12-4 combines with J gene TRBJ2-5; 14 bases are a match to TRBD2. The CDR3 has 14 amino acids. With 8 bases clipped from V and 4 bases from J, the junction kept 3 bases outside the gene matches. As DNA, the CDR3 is TGTGCCAGCTCGGGACTAGCGGGAGTAGAGACCCAGTACTTC. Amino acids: CASSGLAGVETQYF.

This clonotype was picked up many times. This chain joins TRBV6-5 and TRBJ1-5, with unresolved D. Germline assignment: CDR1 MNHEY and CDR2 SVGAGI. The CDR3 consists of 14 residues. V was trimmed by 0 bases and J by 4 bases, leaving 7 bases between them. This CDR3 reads CASSYSSSNQPQHF. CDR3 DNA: TGTGCCAGCAGTTACTCGTCCAGTAATCAGCCCCAGCATTTT.

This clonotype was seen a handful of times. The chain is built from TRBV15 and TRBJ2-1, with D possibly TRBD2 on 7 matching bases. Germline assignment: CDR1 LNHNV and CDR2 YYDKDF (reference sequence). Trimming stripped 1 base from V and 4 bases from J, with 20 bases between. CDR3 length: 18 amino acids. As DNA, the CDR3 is TGTGCCACCAGCAGAGTAGGGGGGAGGGCGCCAAAGTACAATGAGCAGTTCTTC. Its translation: CATSRVGGRAPKYNEQFF.

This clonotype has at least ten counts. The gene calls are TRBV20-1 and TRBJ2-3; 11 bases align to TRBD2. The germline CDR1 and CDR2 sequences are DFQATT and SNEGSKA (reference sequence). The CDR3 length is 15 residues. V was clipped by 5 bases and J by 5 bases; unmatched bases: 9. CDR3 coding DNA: TGCAGTGCTCGGAAGGGGACTAGCGGAGGAGATACGCAGTATTTT. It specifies CSARKGTSGGDTQYF.

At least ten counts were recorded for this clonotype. The DNA for the CDR3 is TGTGCCACCAGTGATTTGGGCAATGAGCAGTTCTTC. Protein sequence: CATSDLGNEQFF. The chain employs TRBV24-1 and TRBJ2-1, with unresolved D. Germline V gene sequence: CDR1 KGHDR, CDR2 SFDVKD. V lost 0 bases and J 6 bases, leaving 2 bases between the germline ends. The CDR3 is 12 amino acids.

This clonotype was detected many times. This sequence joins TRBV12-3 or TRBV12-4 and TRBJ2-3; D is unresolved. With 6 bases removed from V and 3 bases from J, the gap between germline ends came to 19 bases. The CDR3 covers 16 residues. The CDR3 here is CASSRRFPLPTDTQYF. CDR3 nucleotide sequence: TGTGCCAGCAGCCGCAGGTTCCCATTACCGACAGATACGCAGTATTTT.

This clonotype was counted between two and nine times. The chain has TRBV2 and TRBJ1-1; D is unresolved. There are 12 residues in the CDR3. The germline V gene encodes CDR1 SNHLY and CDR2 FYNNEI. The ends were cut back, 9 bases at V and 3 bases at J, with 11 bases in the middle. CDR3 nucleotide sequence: TGTGCCAGTCGGACCGACGACACTGAAGCTTTCTTT. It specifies CASRTDDTEAFF.

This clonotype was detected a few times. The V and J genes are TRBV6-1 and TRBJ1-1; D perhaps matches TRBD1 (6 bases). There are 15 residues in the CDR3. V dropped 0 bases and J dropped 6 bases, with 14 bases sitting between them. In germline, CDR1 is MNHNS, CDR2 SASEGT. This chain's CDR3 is CASSEAEGGLAEAFF. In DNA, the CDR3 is TGTGCCAGCAGTGAAGCGGAGGGGGGACTGGCTGAAGCTTTCTTT.

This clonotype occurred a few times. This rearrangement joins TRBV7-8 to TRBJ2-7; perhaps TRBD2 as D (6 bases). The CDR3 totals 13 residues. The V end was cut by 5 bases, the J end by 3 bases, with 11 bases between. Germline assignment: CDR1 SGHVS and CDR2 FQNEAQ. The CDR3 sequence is CASSLTSYYEQYF. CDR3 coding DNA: TGTGCCAGCAGCCTGACTAGTTACTACGAGCAGTACTTC.

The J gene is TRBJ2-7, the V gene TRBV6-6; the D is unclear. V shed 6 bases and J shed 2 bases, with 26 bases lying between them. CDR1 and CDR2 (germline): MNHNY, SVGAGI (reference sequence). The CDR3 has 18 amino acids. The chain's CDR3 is CASSHQSFGSLNTYEQYF. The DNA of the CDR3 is TGTGCCAGCAGCCACCAAAGTTTCGGCAGCCTAAATACCTACGAGCAGTACTTC.

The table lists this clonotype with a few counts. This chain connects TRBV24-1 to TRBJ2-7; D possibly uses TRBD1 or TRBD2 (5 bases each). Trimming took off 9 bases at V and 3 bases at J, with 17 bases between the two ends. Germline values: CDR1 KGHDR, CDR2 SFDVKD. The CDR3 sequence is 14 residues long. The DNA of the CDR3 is TGTGCCACCGGGGGATGGGACCGAGACTACGAGCAGTACTTC. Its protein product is CATGGWDRDYEQYF.

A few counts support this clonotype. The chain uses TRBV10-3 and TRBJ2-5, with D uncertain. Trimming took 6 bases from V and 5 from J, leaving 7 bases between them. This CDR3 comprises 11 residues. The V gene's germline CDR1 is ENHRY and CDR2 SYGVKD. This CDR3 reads CAISLGETQYF. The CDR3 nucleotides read TGTGCCATCAGCCTTGGGGAGACCCAGTACTTC.

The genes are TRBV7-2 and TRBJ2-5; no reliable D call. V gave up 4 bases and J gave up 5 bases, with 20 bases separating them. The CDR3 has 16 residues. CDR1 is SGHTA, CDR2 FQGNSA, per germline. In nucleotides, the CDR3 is TGTGCCAGCAGCTCGGGCCCGGGTCGGTGGCGGGAGACCCAGTACTTC. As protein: CASSSGPGRWRETQYF.

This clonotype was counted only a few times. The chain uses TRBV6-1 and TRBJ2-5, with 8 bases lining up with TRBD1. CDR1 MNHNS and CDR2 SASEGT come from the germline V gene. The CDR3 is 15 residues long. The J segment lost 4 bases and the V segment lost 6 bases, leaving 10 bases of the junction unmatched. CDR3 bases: TGTGCCAGCAGGCCGACTCTGGACAGGGCAGAGACCCAGTACTTC. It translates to CASRPTLDRAETQYF.

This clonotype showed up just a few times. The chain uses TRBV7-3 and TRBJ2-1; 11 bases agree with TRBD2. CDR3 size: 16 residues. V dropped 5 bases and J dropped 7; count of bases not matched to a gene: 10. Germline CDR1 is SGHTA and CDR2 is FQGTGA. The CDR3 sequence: CASSETGLAVYNEQFF. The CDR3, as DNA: TGTGCCAGCAGCGAGACGGGACTAGCGGTATATAATGAGCAGTTCTTC.

In nucleotides, the CDR3 is TGTGCCACCCGGACTAGCGGGGGACACTACAATGAGCAGTTCTTC. It translates to CATRTSGGHYNEQFF. J is TRBJ2-1 and V is TRBV6-2 or TRBV6-3; 13 bases are a match to TRBD2. Trimming took 10 bases from V and 3 from J; bases not matched to a gene: 6. The CDR3 totals 15 residues. The germline gives CDR1 MNHEY, CDR2 SVGEGT.

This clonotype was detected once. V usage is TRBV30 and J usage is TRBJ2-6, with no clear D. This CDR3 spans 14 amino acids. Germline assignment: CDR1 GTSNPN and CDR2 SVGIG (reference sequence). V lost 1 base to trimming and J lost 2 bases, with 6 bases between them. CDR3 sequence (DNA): TGTGCCTGGAGTGAAGGTACTGGGGCCAACGTCCTGACTTTC. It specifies CAWSEGTGANVLTF.

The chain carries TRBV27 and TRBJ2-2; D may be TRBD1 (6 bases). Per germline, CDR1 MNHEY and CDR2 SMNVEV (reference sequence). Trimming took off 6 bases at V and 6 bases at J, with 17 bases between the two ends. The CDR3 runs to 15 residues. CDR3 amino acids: CASSDLQGQAGELFF. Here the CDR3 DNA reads TGTGCCAGCAGCGATTTACAGGGTCAAGCCGGGGAGCTGTTTTTT.

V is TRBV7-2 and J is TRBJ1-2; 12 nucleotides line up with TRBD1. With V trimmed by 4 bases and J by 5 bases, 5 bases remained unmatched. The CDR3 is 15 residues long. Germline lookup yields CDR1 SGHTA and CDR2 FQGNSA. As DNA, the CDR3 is TGTGCCAGCAGCTCCCCGGGACAGGGGGCTTATGGCTACACCTTC. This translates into CASSSPGQGAYGYTF.

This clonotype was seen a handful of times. Here the CDR3 reads CASSEKGGTDTQYF. CDR3 nucleotides: TGTGCCAGCAGTGAGAAGGGAGGGACAGATACGCAGTATTTT. The genes are TRBV6-4 and TRBJ2-3; the match to TRBD2 covers 7 bases. Trimming took 3 bases from V and 3 from J; bases not matched to a gene: 3. The CDR3 loop spans 14 amino acids. In germline, CDR1 is MRHNA, CDR2 SNTAGT.

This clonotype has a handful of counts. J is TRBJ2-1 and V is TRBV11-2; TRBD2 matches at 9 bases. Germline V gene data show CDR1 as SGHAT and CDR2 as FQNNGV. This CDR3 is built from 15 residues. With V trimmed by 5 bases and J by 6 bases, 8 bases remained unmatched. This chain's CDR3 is CASSQPGLAGNEQFF. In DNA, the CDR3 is TGTGCCAGCAGCCAACCGGGACTAGCCGGCAATGAGCAGTTCTTC.

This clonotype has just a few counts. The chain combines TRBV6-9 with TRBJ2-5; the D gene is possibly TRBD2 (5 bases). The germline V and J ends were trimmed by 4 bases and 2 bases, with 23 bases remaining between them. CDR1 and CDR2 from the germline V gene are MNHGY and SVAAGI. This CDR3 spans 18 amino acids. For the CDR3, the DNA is TGTGCCAGCAGTTTATCGGGGTTAGGATCGAGACTACAAGAGACCCAGTACTTC. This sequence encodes CASSLSGLGSRLQETQYF.

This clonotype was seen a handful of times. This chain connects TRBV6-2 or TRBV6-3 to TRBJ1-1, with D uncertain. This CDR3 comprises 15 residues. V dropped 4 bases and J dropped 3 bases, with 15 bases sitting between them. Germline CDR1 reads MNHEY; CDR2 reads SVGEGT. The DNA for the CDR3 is TGTGCCAGCAGTTCCCCCGGGATTTCCGACACTGAAGCTTTCTTT. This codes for CASSSPGISDTEAFF.

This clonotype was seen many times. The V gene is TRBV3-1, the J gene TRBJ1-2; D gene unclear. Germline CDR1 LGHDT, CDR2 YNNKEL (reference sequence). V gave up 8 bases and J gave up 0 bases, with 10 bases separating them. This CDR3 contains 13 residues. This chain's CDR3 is CASSDEANYGYTF. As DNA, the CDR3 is TGTGCCAGCTCGGACGAAGCTAACTATGGCTACACCTTC.

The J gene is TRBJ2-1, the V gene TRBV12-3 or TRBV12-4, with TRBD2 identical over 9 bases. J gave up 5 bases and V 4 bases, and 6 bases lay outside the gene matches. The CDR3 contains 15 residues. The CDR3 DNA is TGTGCCAGCAGTTCCACGGGACTAGCAGACAATGAGCAGTTCTTC. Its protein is CASSSTGLADNEQFF.